The next 7 T cell receptor beta chains were all read from a single sample in a study of T cell responses to AZD1222 COVID-19 vaccine. TCRdb keeps only in-frame clones here, not all; method: immunoSEQ multiplex PCR. The sample carries roughly 97,000 clones, more than 75% recorded once. The sequenced sample was peripheral blood, obtained 28 days after the second dose of the MenACWY control vaccine. The receptors were sampled from an adult who received the MenACWY meningococcal vaccine as a control.

The V gene is TRBV19, the J gene TRBJ1-2; D is unresolved. Trimming shortened V by 3 bases and J by 8 bases, and 13 bases separated the two germline ends. The CDR3 is made up of 13 amino acids. Per germline, CDR1 LNHDA and CDR2 SQIVND (reference sequence). The CDR3 reads CASSILSTTGYTF. CDR3 coding DNA: TGTGCCAGTAGTATTTTGTCGACGACGGGCTACACCTTC.

This chain connects TRBV7-2 to TRBJ2-3; TRBD2 matches at 8 bases. V trimming: 6 bases; J trimming: 5 bases; junction bases outside the gene matches: 10. There are 15 residues in the CDR3. Germline CDR1 and CDR2: SGHTA and FQGNSA. CDR3 amino acids: CASSYTGGRGDTQYF. Written as DNA, the CDR3 is TGTGCCAGCAGTTACACGGGGGGGCGCGGAGATACGCAGTATTTT.

The J gene is TRBJ2-3, the V gene TRBV7-2, with 7 bases lining up with TRBD2. J gave up 0 bases and V 5 bases, and 5 bases lay outside the gene matches. This CDR3 has 15 amino acids. Germline assignment: CDR1 SGHTA and CDR2 FQGNSA. DNA of the CDR3: TGTGCCAGCAGCCCCCAGCGGGGAAGCACAGATACGCAGTATTTT. Amino acids: CASSPQRGSTDTQYF.

V is TRBV5-4 and J is TRBJ2-2; 10 nucleotides agree with TRBD1. The CDR3 contains 16 residues. Per germline, CDR1 SGHNT and CDR2 YYREEE (reference sequence). Trimming removed 4 bases from V and 4 bases from J; junction bases left unmatched: 7. The CDR3 DNA sequence: TGTGCCAGCAGCGAAGACAGGGGGCGAAGCACCGGGGAGCTGTTTTTT. It is translated as CASSEDRGRSTGELFF.

This clone was recorded only once. The CDR3 region has the DNA TGTGCCTGGAAAACAGGGTCGGGGAACACTGAAGCTTTCTTT. Its protein product is CAWKTGSGNTEAFF. The J gene is TRBJ1-1, the V gene TRBV30; D may be TRBD1 (6 bases). Trimming stripped 4 bases from V and 1 base from J, with 13 bases between. The CDR3 is 14 residues long. The germline CDR1 and CDR2 sequences are GTSNPN and SVGIG (reference sequence).

The chain carries TRBV7-6 and TRBJ2-2, with 10 bases lining up with TRBD2. The trim removed 2 bases at V and 1 base at J, leaving 7 bases unmatched. This CDR3 comprises 18 residues. The germline gives CDR1 SGHVS, CDR2 FNYEAQ. CDR3 sequence (DNA): TGTGCCAGCAGCTTAAGTCCAGCGGGGGGGCTGAACACCGGGGAGCTGTTTTTT. Translated: CASSLSPAGGLNTGELFF.

This clone was seen just once. This chain uses TRBV28 with TRBJ1-2; D is unclear. V was pared by 7 bases and J by 2 bases, with 11 bases between. This CDR3 has 13 amino acids. Germline CDR1 reads MDHEN; CDR2 reads SYDVKM. The CDR3 DNA follows: TGTGCCAGCAATCCGGGCGGAAACTATGGCTACACCTTC. Its translation: CASNPGGNYGYTF.